The subject of this entry is one T cell receptor beta chain. Its antigen is unknown. This sample stems from a study of radiotherapy plus CTLA-4 blockade in lung cancer. Profiling relied on immunoSEQ multiplex PCR, and the TCRdb table lists in-frame clones only, not all of them. The table records 75,000 to 100,000 clones, around 88% of them present only once. Study-wide results and limits: Early clone dynamics of blood T cells, plus interferon-beta, reportedly predicted response best. Radiotherapy with ipilimumab was followed by blood expansion of tumor-derived clones.

The trim removed 4 bases at V and 3 bases at J, leaving 8 bases unmatched. This CDR3 spans 15 amino acids. Germline V CDR1 and CDR2: LNHDA, SQIVND (reference sequence). This sequence joins TRBV19 and TRBJ2-7; 8 bases align to TRBD2. The sequence was obtained from a human donor with non-small cell lung cancer that progressed on radiotherapy plus ipilimumab. This specimen consisted of peripheral blood, obtained from a patient treated with radiotherapy plus ipilimumab. CDR3: CASSTPRGGIYEQYF. CDR3 nucleotides: TGTGCCAGTAGTACCCCCCGGGGGGGAATCTACGAGCAGTACTTC.